One sample yielded the 13 T cell receptor beta chains listed below, sequenced in a study of blood T cell repertoires in COVID-19. Clones were sequenced by immunoSEQ multiplex PCR, and TCRdb holds only the in-frame ones, with some missing. This sample yields about 300,000 clones, of which 75% to 90% are seen a single time; roughly 2.1% belongs to the top ten. Sequenced: peripheral blood. The receptors stem from a man aged 18 to 30 with active or convalescent COVID-19.

The rearrangement joins TRBV7-2 to TRBJ2-7, with D unclear. From germline, CDR1 is SGHTA and CDR2 FQGNSA. Trimming took off 5 bases at V and 0 bases at J, with 8 bases between the two ends. This CDR3 comprises 13 residues. The CDR3 spells CASSPQASYEQYF. The CDR3 bases are TGTGCCAGCAGCCCCCAGGCCTCCTACGAGCAGTACTTC. Full variable domain (missing parts from reference TRBV7-2 and TRBJ2-7): GAGVSQSPSNKVTEKGKDVELRCDPISGHTALYWYRQSLGQGLEFLIYFQGNSAPDKSGLPSDRFSAERTGGSVSTLTIQRTQQEDSAVYLCASSPQASYEQYFGPGTRLTVT.

This clone was counted between two and nine times. At one of its ends the junction is not consistent with the germline gene, which may arise from a read error. The J gene is TRBJ2-7, the V gene TRBV6-1; D may be TRBD1 (6 bases). Looked up from germline, CDR1 is MNHNS and CDR2 is SASEGT. This CDR3 has 15 residues. This CDR3 reads CASSEQAGTIERLNF. The CDR3 nucleotides read TGTGCCAGCAGTGAGCAAGCCGGGACAATTGAACGATTGAACTTC.

This chain connects TRBV7-9 to TRBJ2-7, with 7 bases lining up with TRBD2. The length of the CDR3 is 16 residues. Germline CDR1 reads SEHNR; CDR2 reads FQNEAQ (reference sequence). With 4 bases clipped from V and 6 bases from J, the junction kept 15 bases outside the gene matches. The CDR3 here is CASSSPPGGECPEQYF. DNA for the CDR3: TGTGCCAGCAGCTCCCCGCCTGGGGGGGAATGTCCCGAGCAGTACTTC.

The chain carries TRBV12-3 or TRBV12-4 and TRBJ2-3, with unresolved D. This CDR3 is built from 10 residues. Trimming took 4 bases from V and 6 from J, leaving 2 bases between them. DNA of the CDR3: TGTGCCAGCAGTTCGGATACGCAGTATTTT. It is translated as CASSSDTQYF.

The CDR3 DNA reads TGTGCCAGCTCATCGGGACAGGGTGGAGAGACCCAGTACTTC. Its protein product is CASSSGQGGETQYF. This chain connects TRBV18 to TRBJ2-5, with TRBD1 matching over 9 bases. Trimming took 5 bases from V and 4 from J; bases not matched to a gene: 5. The CDR3 extends over 14 amino acids. The germline V gene encodes CDR1 KGHSH and CDR2 LQKENI. Based on the CDR3 plus reference TRBV18 and TRBJ2-5, the full variable domain is NAGVMQNPRHLVRRRGQEARLRCSPMKGHSHVYWYRQLPEEGLKFMVYLQKENIIDESGMPKERFSAEFPKEGPSILRIQQVVRGDSAAYFCASSSGQGGETQYFGPGTRLLVL.

This clone was seen a single time. The CDR3 DNA is TGTGCCAGCAGTTCGGAGACTAGCGGGGGGGTAGATACGCAGTATTTT. This sequence encodes CASSSETSGGVDTQYF. V usage is TRBV13 and J usage is TRBJ2-3, with TRBD2 matching over 14 bases. CDR1 is PRHDT and CDR2 is FYEKMQ in the germline V gene (reference sequence). The CDR3 covers 16 residues. With V trimmed by 6 bases and J by 5 bases, 7 bases remained unmatched.

The V and J genes are TRBV12-5 and TRBJ2-3; D may be TRBD1 (6 bases). Looked up from germline, CDR1 is LGHNT and CDR2 is FRNRAP. This CDR3 has 16 residues. V was shortened by 6 bases and J by 5 bases, with 21 bases between the two germline ends. The CDR3 nucleotides read TGTGCTAGTGGCTCGCCCACAGGGACGTTCATAGATACGCAGTATTTT. It is translated as CASGSPTGTFIDTQYF.

The rearrangement links TRBV29-1 to TRBJ2-7; D is perhaps TRBD1 (5 bases). The V and J ends lost 6 bases and 2 bases respectively, with 11 bases between them. Germline V lookup: CDR1 SQVTM, CDR2 ANQGSEA. The CDR3 length is 12 residues. Here the CDR3 DNA reads TGCAGCGTCCTAGGGGTCACCTACGAGCAGTACTTC. Amino acid sequence: CSVLGVTYEQYF.

This chain links TRBV5-1 with TRBJ2-7; 7 bases are a match to TRBD2. J was trimmed by 3 bases and V by 1 base; bases with no gene match: 10. Germline CDR1 and CDR2: SGHRS and YFSETQ. This CDR3 is 16 amino acids long. In nucleotides, the CDR3 is TGCGCCAGCAGCTTGTGGCAGCGGGATAGCAACTACGAGCAGTACTTC. Amino acid sequence: CASSLWQRDSNYEQYF.

The chain recombines TRBV21-1 with TRBJ2-7; no check of the table's D call, TRBD2, against the DNA was made. TRBV21-1 is tagged as a pseudogene. The CDR3 is 17 residues long. The CDR3 reads CASSKKSARSNSYEQYF. In DNA, the CDR3 is TGTGCCAGCAGCAAAAAGTCAGCGCGTAGTAATTCCTACGAGCAGTACTTC.

The chain combines TRBV27 with TRBJ1-5, with 9 bases that match TRBD1. J gave up 4 bases and V 2 bases, and 9 bases lay outside the gene matches. This CDR3 region has 17 residues. The germline V gene has CDR1 MNHEY and CDR2 SMNVEV (reference sequence). The CDR3 loop reads CASSLGWLGTGNQPQHF. CDR3 DNA: TGTGCCAGCAGTTTAGGTTGGTTGGGGACAGGGAATCAGCCCCAGCATTTT.

The chain uses TRBV7-2 and TRBJ1-2, with a weak D call TRBD1 (5 bases). The CDR3 runs 14 residues. In germline, CDR1 is SGHTA, CDR2 FQGNSA. V lost 2 bases, J lost 4 bases, and 11 bases lay in between. This chain's CDR3 is CASSLRVGPYGYTF. As DNA, the CDR3 is TGTGCCAGCAGCTTAAGGGTGGGGCCCTATGGCTACACCTTC.

This clone was seen just once. This chain uses TRBV12-3 or TRBV12-4 with TRBJ1-3; perhaps TRBD1 as D (5 bases). Trimming stripped 8 bases from V and 4 bases from J, with 9 bases between. The CDR3 is made up of 12 amino acids. This chain's CDR3 is CASGTGGNTIYF. The DNA for the CDR3 is TGTGCCAGCGGTACAGGAGGAAACACCATATATTTT.